The present entry profiles one T cell receptor (beta chain) with its context. This sample stems from a study of blood T cell repertoires in COVID-19. The wider study: Donors in the United States, Italy and Spain gave samples during acute or convalescent COVID-19. Sources were T cells, B-cell-depleted T cells, or PBMCs; the material itself was cDNA or gDNA.

As originally analysed: By means of reference gene primer amplification, nucleated cell counts were estimated. The table came from immunoSEQ multiplex PCR; TCRdb's copy has only in-frame clones and leaves some out. V and J calls plus clone size are reproduced from that table; the DNA served to infer D and trimming. The repertoire holds 220,000 or so clones, with 80% to 85% as singletons. In Seattle, patients joined the study during active infection and were tracked longitudinally. V lost 0 bases to trimming and J lost 7 bases, with 12 bases between them. Germline assignment: CDR1 WNHNN and CDR2 SYGVQD (reference sequence). This CDR3 region has 15 residues.

The chain joins TRBV10-1 to TRBJ1-4; unclear D gene. The TCR originated in a woman of 80 years or more with COVID-19, enrolled during active disease. Specimen: peripheral blood. CDR3 sequence reads: CASSESTAGGEKLFF. The CDR3 coding sequence is TGCGCCAGCAGTGAGTCGACGGCGGGCGGTGAAAAACTGTTTTTT.